The clone carrying this TCR beta chain was found many times. The antigen remains undetermined. The data originate from a study of T cells in Graves' hyperthyroidism and ophthalmopathy. Study context: The blood sample was taken at first diagnosis, before treatment began.

Amplification yielded TCR beta CDR3 regions, with RNA transcripts as the source. Carried out on the TCR CDR3, a first-round RT-PCR used the HTBI primer set. TCRdb analysed the multiplex PCR reads with MiXCR anew, one entry per CDR3 protein. Of approximately 610,000 distinct CDR3 sequences in the sample, roughly 14% are singletons; the top ten hold about 4%. V dropped 3 bases and J dropped 2; count of bases not matched to a gene: 5. Germline CDR1 is SGHTA and CDR2 is FQGNSA. The CDR3 is made up of 15 amino acids. Uncontrolled infection, other autoimmune disease, pregnancy and lactation each barred patients from inclusion. Diagnoses rested on clinical symptoms, serum thyroxine and TRAb, thyroid ultrasound and orbital computed tomography. Study results and caveats: Ophthalmopathy, as predicted by the model, came a median 6.5 months after the prediction.

Sequenced: blood. This chain links TRBV7-2 with TRBJ2-7; 9 positions match TRBD2. This TCR was recovered from a middle-aged woman with Graves' ophthalmopathy. CDR3 protein: CASSLREGEPYEQYF. In nucleotides, the CDR3 is TGTGCCAGCAGCTTGCGGGAGGGAGAACCCTACGAGCAGTACTTC.